This T cell receptor (beta chain) is from a study of cytomegalovirus exposure and HLA in healthy donors. General study results and limits: First-cohort TCR clusters tended to co-occur in the roughly 130 validation repertoires, a later analysis found.

Data came from immunoSEQ multiplex PCR; TCRdb stores just in-frame clones and leaves some out. The data show some 110,000 clones, around 94% seen once. Worth noting for this clone: Antigen specificity is unknown.

Per the germline V gene, CDR1 is MDHEN and CDR2 is SYDVKM. Trimming cost V 7 bases and J 5 bases, with 15 bases left between them. This CDR3 is 14 amino acids long. This rearrangement joins TRBV28 to TRBJ1-5, with D possibly TRBD1 on 5 matching bases. The sequenced sample consisted of PBMCs. The TCR was taken from a woman between 18 and 29 years old in good health and CMV-seronegative. In nucleotides, the CDR3 is TGTGCCAGCAAGACGGACAACACCCATCAGCCCCAGCATTTT. Translation: CASKTDNTHQPQHF.